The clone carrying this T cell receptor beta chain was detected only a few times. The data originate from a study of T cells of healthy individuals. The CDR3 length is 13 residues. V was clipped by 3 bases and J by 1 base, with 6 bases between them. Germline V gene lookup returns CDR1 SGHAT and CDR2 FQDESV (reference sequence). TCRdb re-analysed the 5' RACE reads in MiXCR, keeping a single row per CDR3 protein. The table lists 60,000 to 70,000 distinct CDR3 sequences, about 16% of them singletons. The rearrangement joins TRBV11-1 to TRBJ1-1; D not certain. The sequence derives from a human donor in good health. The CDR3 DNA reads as TGTGCCAGCAGCTTGGTGAAGAACACTGAAGCTTTCTTT. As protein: CASSLVKNTEAFF. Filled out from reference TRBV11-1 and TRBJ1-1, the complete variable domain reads EAEVAQSPRYKITEKSQAVAFWCDPISGHATLYWYRQILGQGPELLVQFQDESVVDDSQLPKDRFSAERLKGVDSTLKIQPAELGDSAMYLCASSLVKNTEAFFGQGTRLTVV.